The T cell receptor (beta chain) under discussion was sequenced for a study of human thymus T cells. Study-wide points: Thymic and blood repertoires seemed to show skewed V and J gene use.

This clone was counted a single time. Its specificity is not known. All available leukocytes, rather than a set cell count, yielded the blood DNA. The CDR3 is made up of 18 amino acids. Trimming left V 1 base short and J 6 bases short, with 23 bases between. The germline V gene encodes CDR1 LGHNA and CDR2 YSLEER. The table came from immunoSEQ multiplex PCR; TCRdb's copy has only in-frame clones and leaves some out. The sample has tens of thousands of clones, approximately 93% seen once. The gene calls are TRBV4-3 and TRBJ2-3, with TRBD1 as a possible D gene (5 bases). The receptor comes from a boy under two years old with a congenital heart defect but otherwise immunologically healthy. Material: blood. The CDR3 loop is CASSQAPRGSLKGDTQYF. DNA for the CDR3: TGCGCCAGCAGCCAAGCCCCAAGAGGCTCTCTAAAGGGGGATACGCAGTATTTT.